A single TCR beta chain is shown here with its context. Germline loops: CDR1 SGHDT, CDR2 YYEEEE. V dropped 0 bases and J dropped 7; count of bases not matched to a gene: 8. The CDR3 spans 15 residues. The data derive from a study of CD8+ T cells in alopecia areata. Following extraction, RNA underwent reverse transcription to cDNA, which served as the sequencing template. Clones were sequenced by immunoSEQ multiplex PCR, and TCRdb holds only the in-frame ones, with some missing. This sample has some 220,000 clones, with under 60% found just once. Indicated treatment: oral pan-JAK inhibitor, 5-10 mg twice daily. In alopecia areata patients, both lesional scalp punch biopsies and peripheral blood were collected.

The sequencing used CD4+ T cells sorted from blood, collected at week 4, from a patient treated with tofacitinib. The source of this sequence is a human donor with alopecia areata. V and J are TRBV5-6 and TRBJ2-7; TRBD1 matches 9 bases. CDR3 bases: TGTGCCAGCAGCTTGGCCCTACAGGGGGCGCGGGAGCAGTACTTC. The encoded protein is CASSLALQGAREQYF.